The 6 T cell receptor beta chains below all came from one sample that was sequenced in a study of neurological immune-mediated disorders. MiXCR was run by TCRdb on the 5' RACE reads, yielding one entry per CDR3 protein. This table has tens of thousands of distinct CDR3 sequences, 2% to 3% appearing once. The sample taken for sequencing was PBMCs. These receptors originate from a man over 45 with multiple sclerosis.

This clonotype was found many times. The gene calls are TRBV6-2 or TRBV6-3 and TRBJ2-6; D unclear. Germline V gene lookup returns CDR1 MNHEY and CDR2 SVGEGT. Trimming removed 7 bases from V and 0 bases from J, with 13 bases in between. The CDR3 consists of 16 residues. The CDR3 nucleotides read TGTGCCAGCACCGATAGTCGCCCCTCTGGGGCCAACGTCCTGACTTTC. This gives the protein CASTDSRPSGANVLTF.

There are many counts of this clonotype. The CDR3 DNA reads as TGCAGTGCGGTCCCAGCTATGAACACTGAAGCTTTCTTT. Its translation is CSAVPAMNTEAFF. The gene calls are TRBV20-1 and TRBJ1-1; D is ambiguous. The CDR3 totals 13 residues. Trimming removed 6 bases at V and 0 bases at J, with 11 bases between. Germline V gene sequence: CDR1 DFQATT, CDR2 SNEGSKA (reference sequence).

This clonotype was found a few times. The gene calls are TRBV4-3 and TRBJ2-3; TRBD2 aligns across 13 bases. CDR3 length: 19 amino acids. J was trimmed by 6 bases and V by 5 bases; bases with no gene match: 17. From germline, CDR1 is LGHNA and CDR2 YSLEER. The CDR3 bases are TGCGCCAGCAGCGGAACGGGACTAGCGGGGTCCTCCTTTGGGGATACGCAGTATTTT. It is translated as CASSGTGLAGSSFGDTQYF.

The CDR3 is CASRTGGRETQYF. The CDR3 DNA reads TGTGCCAGCAGAACAGGTGGAAGGGAGACCCAGTACTTC. This sequence joins TRBV12-3 or TRBV12-4 and TRBJ2-5, with D possibly being TRBD1 (5 bases). Trimming left V 6 bases short and J 5 bases short, with 13 bases between. The CDR3 consists of 13 residues.

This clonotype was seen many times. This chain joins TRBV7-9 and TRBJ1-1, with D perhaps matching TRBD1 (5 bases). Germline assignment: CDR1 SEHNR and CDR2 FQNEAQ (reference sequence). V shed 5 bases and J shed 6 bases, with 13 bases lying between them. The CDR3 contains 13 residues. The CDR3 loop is CASSQGPGAEAFF. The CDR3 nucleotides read TGTGCCAGCAGCCAGGGCCCTGGGGCTGAAGCTTTCTTT.

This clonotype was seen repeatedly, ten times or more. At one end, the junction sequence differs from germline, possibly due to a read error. CDR3 region: CVSSSYRVKVNF. CDR3 nucleotide sequence: TGTGTCAGCAGTTCCTACAGGGTAAAGGTGAATTTT. V is TRBV12-3 or TRBV12-4 and J is TRBJ2-3; the D gene is possibly TRBD1 (6 bases). CDR3 size: 12 residues.